These 11 T cell receptor beta chains were sequenced from one sample in a study of regulatory T cells in long-lasting Graves disease. Building the TCR beta libraries relied on iRepertoire HTBI primers, and CDR3 regions underwent Arm-PCR. TCRdb re-called the multiplex PCR reads with MiXCR, one entry per CDR3 protein. The table shows 530,000 or so distinct CDR3 sequences, with about 16% occurring only once. The time point was: newly diagnosed GD, antithyroid drugs for less than 3 months. RNA from PBMCs was the source of the TCR library. These data were also filed under a second study, of T cells in Graves' hyperthyroidism and ophthalmopathy.

This specimen was peripheral blood mononuclear cells (PBMCs), taken at new diagnosis, from a patient treated with antithyroid drugs. The receptors come from a young man with Graves disease.

In the case of this clonotype: This may be a read error: a much more frequent sequence differs by one nucleotide. The genes are TRBV6-1 and TRBJ1-1; tentatively, D is TRBD1 (5 bases). The CDR3 runs to 11 residues. The germline V gene encodes CDR1 MNHNS and CDR2 SASEGT. The CDR3 DNA reads TGTGCCTGCAGTCGACAGCTTGAAGCTTTCTTT. Protein sequence: CACSRQLEAFF.

This clonotype was seen ten or more times. The V call is TRBV5-6, the J call TRBJ2-3; 7 nucleotides line up with TRBD1. Germline CDR1 reads SGHDT; CDR2 reads YYEEEE. Trimming at V came to 0 bases and at J to 5 bases, leaving 0 bases not matched to a gene. The CDR3 has 13 amino acids. The CDR3 region is CASSLGTGDTQYF. For the CDR3, the DNA is TGTGCCAGCAGCTTGGGGACAGGAGATACGCAGTATTTT.

This clonotype appeared many times. The V call is TRBV7-3, the J call TRBJ2-1, with TRBD1 matching over 11 bases. The length of the CDR3 is 15 residues. J gave up 6 bases and V 1 base, and 2 bases lay outside the gene matches. CDR1 and CDR2 (germline): SGHTA, FQGTGA. CDR3 DNA sequence: TGTGCCAGCAGCTTAATCGGGACAGGGGGCAATGAGCAGTTCTTC. Its protein product is CASSLIGTGGNEQFF.

The chain combines TRBV27 with TRBJ1-1; TRBD1 is a possible D gene (6 bases). V was pared by 6 bases and J by 1 base, with 12 bases between. CDR3 size: 14 residues. Germline V gene lookup returns CDR1 MNHEY and CDR2 SMNVEV (reference sequence). The CDR3 sequence is CASRVGGANTEAFF. The CDR3 DNA follows: TGTGCCAGCAGGGTGGGGGGCGCGAACACTGAAGCTTTCTTT.

This clonotype has more than one count but fewer than ten. This chain links TRBV20-1 with TRBJ1-2, with 7 bases matching TRBD1. The CDR3 spans 16 residues. V dropped 3 bases and J dropped 8; count of bases not matched to a gene: 18. The V gene's germline CDR1 is DFQATT and CDR2 SNEGSKA (reference sequence). The CDR3 sequence: CSARKPGSGGARGYTF. For the CDR3, the DNA is TGCAGTGCTAGGAAGCCGGGTTCAGGGGGTGCTAGGGGCTACACCTTC.

This chain connects TRBV19 to TRBJ2-1; TRBD2 aligns across 10 bases. The V segment lost 5 bases and the J segment 2 bases; nucleotides outside the gene matches: 6. This CDR3 contains 16 residues. CDR1 is LNHDA, CDR2 SQIVND, per germline (reference sequence). The DNA of the CDR3 is TGTGCCAGTAGTGTCGCTAGCGGGAGCACCTACAATGAGCAGTTCTTC. This sequence encodes CASSVASGSTYNEQFF.

The chain carries TRBV14 and TRBJ2-5; D gene uncertain. Germline V CDR1 and CDR2: SGHDN, FVKESK. The CDR3 contains 16 residues. The V end was cut by 0 bases, the J end by 5 bases, with 16 bases between. CDR3: CASSQDRFTVIETQYF. The CDR3 bases are TGTGCCAGCAGCCAAGATCGGTTTACGGTAATCGAGACCCAGTACTTC.

Ten or more counts support this clonotype. The chain employs TRBV5-1 and TRBJ2-1, with 13 positions matching TRBD2. With V trimmed by 2 bases and J by 5 bases, 7 bases remained unmatched. The CDR3 spans 17 residues. Germline CDR1 and CDR2: SGHRS and YFSETQ. The DNA for the CDR3 is TGCGCCAGCAGCTTTCGGACTAGCGGGAGTGTCGACAATGAGCAGTTCTTC. Residues: CASSFRTSGSVDNEQFF.

In its sample, this clonotype was seen a few times. V gene TRBV3-1 combines with J gene TRBJ1-2, with a weak D call TRBD1 (5 bases). The CDR3 length is 13 residues. Per germline, CDR1 LGHDT and CDR2 YNNKEL (reference sequence). V gave up 3 bases and J gave up 4 bases, with 9 bases separating them. The CDR3 loop reads CASSHRDSYGYTF. The CDR3 bases are TGTGCCAGCAGCCACCGGGACTCCTATGGCTACACCTTC.

This clonotype was observed at least ten times. The gene calls are TRBV28 and TRBJ2-2; D gene uncertain. This CDR3 is 14 amino acids long. V was pared by 2 bases and J by 7 bases, with 11 bases between. CDR1 MDHEN and CDR2 SYDVKM come from the germline V gene. The CDR3 reads CASSLMGMDGELFF. The CDR3 DNA sequence: TGTGCCAGCAGTTTAATGGGTATGGACGGGGAGCTGTTTTTT.

This clonotype occurred a few times. V gene TRBV4-1 combines with J gene TRBJ1-3, with TRBD1 matching 8 bases. The CDR3 has 17 residues. Unmatched junction bases numbered 8, after V lost 1 base and J lost 3 bases. CDR1 is MGHRA, CDR2 YSYEKL, per germline. CDR3 sequence (DNA): TGCGCCAGCAGCCAAGTAGGAGGCAGGGGGCTTGGAAACACCATATATTTT. This codes for CASSQVGGRGLGNTIYF.